This TCR beta chain was sequenced during a study of cytomegalovirus exposure and HLA in healthy donors (dated by TCRdb to about 2017). Some background on the complete study: In an earlier analysis of under 600 of the donors, less than 350 Gb of sequence data and 90 million to 120 million unique TCR beta sequences from about 190 million T cells were reported. Around 320 gigabases of sequencing data and roughly 90 million unique TCR sequences were included in an early release covering about 700 HLA-typed donors. Among the 398 genotyped donors, around 81% belonged to the genetic ancestry cluster associated with self-reported Caucasian donors. The study aimed to test whether cataloging public T cell receptors could reveal signatures of past pathogen exposure. The T cell repertoires of 670 or so subjects were profiled by immunosequencing and related to cytomegalovirus serostatus. A separate validation cohort of some 130 different subjects was used in addition to the approximately 700-subject first cohort. To predict cytomegalovirus infection status, the study combined high-throughput TCR immunosequencing, statistical association of individual TCRs with disease status, and machine learning. A later analysis re-analyzed previously published TCR beta repertoires from roughly 690 donors and added high-resolution HLA genotyping to study TCR occurrence patterns. In the later analysis, no new phenotypic data were used to find candidate immune exposures; instead, reliance was placed on TCR beta sequences and their occurrence across donors. An earlier analysis of around 580 of the donors used high-throughput TCR beta sequencing to judge whether each TCR beta V gene segment behaved as functional or pseudogenic. Donor age, sex, ethnicity and CMV serostatus were collected together with the repertoire data. A later genetic analysis took genome-wide SNP genotypes for about 65% of the roughly 670 donors and used that subset as a discovery cohort. All discovery cohort repertoires had been generated using a single sequencing platform. HLA typing included class I and class II loci at four-digit resolution. Typing coverage varied by locus: about 620-630 donors for A, B, C, DRB1 and DQB1; approximately 560 for DQA1; about 570 for DPA1; fewer than 480 for DPB1. Several DR-DQ haplotypes were treated as single units for association and clustering because of strong linkage in the cohort. Among around 400 genotyped donors of the cohort, an average of around 240,000 unique TCR beta nucleotide sequences were sequenced per donor, around 18% of them non-productive. Broader findings and caveats from the paper: The cohort was sequenced for TCR beta chains only, and without alpha or paired-chain data the features that could be detected were limited. In an earlier analysis of about 600 of the donors, most TCR beta V segments appeared in productive rearrangements about 87% or about 30% of the time, broadly matching IMGT annotations. Linkage disequilibrium might explain the correlated functional status among segregating V segments, but an unknown experimental factor could not be ruled out. A later analysis reported that several top co-occurrence clusters appeared linked to parvovirus B19, influenza, CMV and Epstein-Barr virus. In a later analysis, TCR association rates were found to vary across HLA loci, with the most associated TCRs seen for DRB1 alleles and the fewest for HLA-C alleles. Roughly uniform sequencing depth across donors was assumed in presence/absence analyses, although this assumption may not hold. Most TCR sequences were seen in very few donors, while some public TCRs were found in many individuals. In a later analysis, HLA-associated TCR beta chains showed more clonal expansion and lower generation probabilities than non-associated chains that were equally common. A later analysis found that most CMV-associated TCR beta chains appeared HLA-restricted, with HLA associations seemingly driven largely by CMV exposure. A cluster of highly shared sequence variants was judged likely to be a technical artifact of the sequencing pipeline. Because counts were too low, around 18 rarely observed V segments, including chromosome 9 orphons, were left out of the earlier analysis of about 620 of the donors. When HLA alleles, especially DR and DQ, strongly co-occurred, TCR associations were difficult to assign to individual alleles. HLA typing was unavailable for some donors at each locus, so association tests used only the typed subset. A total of 164 TCR beta chains were listed by the study as associated with cytomegalovirus. The only immune exposure information available for the cohort was CMV serostatus. A further reported finding was that TCR beta sequences accurately predicted the HLA-A and HLA-B alleles for most subjects in the first cohort. In vitro tests confirmed that three of the cytomegalovirus-associated TCR beta chains recognize cytomegalovirus antigens. In a later analysis, some 17,000 TCR beta sequences were associated with specific HLA alleles at a false discovery rate of 0.05. The classifier was reported to diagnose cytomegalovirus status with high specificity and sensitivity in both the original and validation cohorts. A later genetic analysis associated a missense DCLRE1C variant with V-gene and J-gene trimming of TCR beta chains, and an independent cohort replicated the association. Compared with the approximately 670-donor mean, donors in an Asian-associated ancestry cluster had fewer N-insertions in productive TCRs, according to a later genetic analysis. It was suggested by the authors that the approach could potentially be generalized to other disease states and immunological phenotypes. Some IMGT-functional V segments, including TRBV6-2 and TRBV6-3, could not be distinguished by the 87-base-pair reads and were therefore excluded.

The method behind the library was the immunoSEQ multiplex PCR assay. A mixture of 60 forward primers for TCR Vbeta segments and 13 reverse primers for TCR Jbeta segments was used in the multiplex PCR. A multiplex PCR assay on genomic DNA amplified the CDR3 region of rearranged TCR beta genes. On the Illumina HiSeq System, the amplified TCR beta libraries were sequenced as 87-base-pair reads. In the paper's pipeline: Across the 700 or so repertoires, a later analysis counted some 81 million unique TCR beta chains, 9.5 million to 12 million of which were shared by at least two donors. To remove PCR and sequencing errors, raw reads were error-corrected and collapsed into unique sequences using a nearest-neighbor algorithm that merged closely related sequences. V, D and J gene segments were assigned by aligning CDR3 sequences to IMGT reference sequences. For a sequence to be retained, at least a six-nucleotide match to both a V gene segment and a J gene segment was required. A rearrangement was called productive if the CDR3 had no stop codons and remained in frame with V and J, and every other rearrangement was called non-productive. CDR3 was defined according to IMGT convention as the region running from the second conserved V-encoded cysteine to the conserved J-encoded phenylalanine. The earlier analysis of 550 to 650 of the donors excluded any sequence lacking an unambiguous match to a single V gene segment. An earlier analysis of about 590 of the donors classified V segments as functional when productive rearrangements were above 56.7% and as segregating when the standard deviation between donors was above 5%. A statistical classification framework was built for diagnosing cytomegalovirus status from the catalog of TCR beta chain sequences. V and J gene assignment, in a later analysis, came from comparing TCR nucleotide sequences with IMGT/GENE-DB human TR gene sequences. The TCRdist pipeline was used in a later analysis to assign CDR3 sequences and most-parsimonious VDJ recombination scenarios. In a later analysis, each TCR beta chain was defined by its CDR3 amino acid sequence together with its V-gene family, and reads without a unique V-gene family were excluded. As a way to deal with suspected cross-contamination and a sequencing artifact, a later analysis dropped 450 to 700 nucleotide sequences that were highly shared and had low generation probability. For each public chain, a later analysis derived a clonal expansion index from normalized ranks of inferred template counts within each repertoire. A later analysis computed generation probabilities with a VDJ recombination model fitted to out-of-frame rearrangements, and checked the results against IGoR. In a later analysis, TCR-TCR, TCR-HLA and TCR-CMV co-occurrence was scored with hypergeometric tests, and a repertoire-size bias correction was applied to TCR pairs. False discovery rates were estimated in a later analysis by permuting HLA or CMV assignments 20 times. A later analysis grouped co-occurring TCRs with DBSCAN, adding TCRdist sequence similarity when clustering within HLA-allele-positive subsets. Co-occurrence clustering excluded repertoires with fewer than 30,000 or more than 120,000 public chains, plus five with anomalous nucleotide sharing. Here the immuneACCESS table is served through TCRdb, limited to in-frame sequences with V and J called. Missing clones are a known gap in these copies; in checked studies unresolved V genes cover under half, and the rest lacks a known reason. The DNA was the basis for D and trimming; V, J and clone size are from that table. The sample contains 95,000 to 150,000 clones, around 66% of them found a single time. Under 9.5% of the sample goes to the ten largest clones.

The cohort consisted of some 670 healthy bone marrow donors. At the time of sampling, all cohort members were nominally healthy, though unrecorded immune exposures were likely present. The donor was CMV seropositive and belonged to the group of more than 250 seropositive cohort members. A peripheral blood sample was provided by each donor, and peripheral blood mononuclear cells were used for TCR beta sequencing. Genomic DNA was extracted from the blood cell samples with the Qiagen DNeasy Blood Extraction Kit. Note on this clone: This clone's antigen is unknown. No base-level quality is on record; no much larger clone is a single base apart.

From the germline V gene, CDR1 is SGHNT and CDR2 is YENEEA. V was cut back by 3 bases and J by 7 bases, leaving a gap of 13 bases between them. The CDR3 sequence holds 14 residues, the cysteine and phenylalanine included. This entry keeps only the CDR3 DNA: 42 bases, framed from base 1. Source material: PBMCs. Here the chain combines TRBV11-3 and TRBJ2-1; a tentative D call is TRBD2 (6 bases match). The TCR sequence derives from a woman in her forties in good health and CMV-seropositive. The base sequence is TGTGCCAGCAGCTTGAACGGGGGATTAAATGAGCAGTTCTTC. Its coded protein is CASSLNGGLNEQFF. Reference TRBV11-3 and TRBJ2-1 proteins supply the regions before and after the CDR3; the full variable domain is: EAGVVQSPRYKIIEKKQPVAFWCNPISGHNTLYWYLQNLGQGPELLIRYENEEAVDDSQLPKDRFSAERLKGVDSTLKIQPAELGDSAVYLCASSLNGGLNEQFFGPGTRLTVL.